The T cell receptor beta chain under discussion was sequenced for a study of yellow fever vaccine responses in identical twins. Overall study results and limits: Vaccine T cell responses of twins reportedly seemed partly convergent and partly personalized.

Each CDR3 protein is one row after TCRdb ran MiXCR on the RT-PCR reads. The table has 20,000 or so distinct CDR3 sequences, under 75% seen once. Germline values: CDR1 SGHAT, CDR2 FQNNGV. V dropped 6 bases and J dropped 2; count of bases not matched to a gene: 6. CDR3 length: 14 amino acids. In the case of this clonotype: What it binds is unknown.

The chain has TRBV11-2 and TRBJ2-7, with TRBD2 identical over 8 bases. This material consisted of T cells from blood (PBMCs), unsorted or a sorted subset (not recorded which), taken before or after yellow fever vaccination (not recorded which). This TCR came from a woman between 18 and 29 years old who received the yellow fever vaccine. Here the CDR3 DNA reads TGTGCCAGCAGAACGGTAGCGGGGACCTACGAGCAGTACTTC. Its translation: CASRTVAGTYEQYF.